This T cell receptor beta chain is from a study of cytomegalovirus exposure and HLA in healthy donors. Findings and caveats of the study: Reportedly, TCR beta sequences accurately predicted HLA-A and HLA-B alleles in most subjects.

About this clone: Its cognate antigen is unknown.

The CDR3 extends over 15 amino acids. V lost 0 bases, J lost 9 bases, and 8 bases stayed unmatched. Germline assignment: CDR1 SGDLS and CDR2 YYNGEE. Each of the donors was a healthy bone marrow donor. The PCR contained 60 Vbeta and 13 Jbeta primers. TCRdb's copy holds only in-frame clones and misses some; the assay was immunoSEQ multiplex PCR. The table records around 140,000 clones, roughly 70% of them present only once. What was sequenced was PBMCs. This chain links TRBV9 with TRBJ1-1; 10 positions match TRBD1. This TCR was sampled from a man between 45 and 60 years old in good health and CMV-seropositive. The CDR3 coding sequence is TGTGCCAGCAGCGTAGACGGGACAGGGGCGTCCAAAGCTTTCTTT. It codes for CASSVDGTGASKAFF.